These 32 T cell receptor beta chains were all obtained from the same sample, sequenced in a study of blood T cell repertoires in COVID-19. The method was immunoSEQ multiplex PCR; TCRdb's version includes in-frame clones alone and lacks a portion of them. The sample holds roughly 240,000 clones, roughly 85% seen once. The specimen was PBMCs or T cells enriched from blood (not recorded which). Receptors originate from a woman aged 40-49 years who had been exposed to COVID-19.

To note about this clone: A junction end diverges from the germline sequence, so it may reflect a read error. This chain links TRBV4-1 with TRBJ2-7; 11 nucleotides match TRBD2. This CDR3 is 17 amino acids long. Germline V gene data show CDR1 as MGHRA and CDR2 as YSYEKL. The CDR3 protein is CARSRAGGSGGAYEQYF. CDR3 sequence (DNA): TGCGCCCGCAGCCGGGCAGGGGGTAGCGGGGGGGCCTACGAGCAGTACTTC.

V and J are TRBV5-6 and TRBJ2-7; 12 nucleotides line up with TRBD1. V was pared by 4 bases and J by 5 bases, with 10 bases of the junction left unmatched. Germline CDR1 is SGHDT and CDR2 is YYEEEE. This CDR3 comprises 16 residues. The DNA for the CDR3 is TGTGCCAGCAGCCGGGACAGGGGGCGGATTCGGCACGAGCAGTACTTC. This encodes CASSRDRGRIRHEQYF.

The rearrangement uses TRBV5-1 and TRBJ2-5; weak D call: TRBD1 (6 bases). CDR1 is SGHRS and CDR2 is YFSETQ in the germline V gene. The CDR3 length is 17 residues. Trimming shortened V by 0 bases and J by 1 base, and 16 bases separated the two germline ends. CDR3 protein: CASSLGGVGGLQETQYF. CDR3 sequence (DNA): TGCGCCAGCAGCTTGGGAGGAGTTGGGGGCCTCCAAGAGACCCAGTACTTC.

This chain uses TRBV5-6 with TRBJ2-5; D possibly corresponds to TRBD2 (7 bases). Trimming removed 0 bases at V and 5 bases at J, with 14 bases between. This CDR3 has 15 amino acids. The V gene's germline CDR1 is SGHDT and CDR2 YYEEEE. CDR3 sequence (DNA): TGTGCCAGCAGCTTGGATGGGGGGGCGGGGGAGACCCAGTACTTC. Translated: CASSLDGGAGETQYF.

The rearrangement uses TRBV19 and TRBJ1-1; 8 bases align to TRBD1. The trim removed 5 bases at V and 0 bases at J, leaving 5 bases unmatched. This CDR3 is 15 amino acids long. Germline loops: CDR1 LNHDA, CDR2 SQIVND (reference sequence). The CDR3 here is CASSAGTGMNTEAFF. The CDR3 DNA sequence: TGTGCCAGTAGTGCCGGGACAGGAATGAACACTGAAGCTTTCTTT.

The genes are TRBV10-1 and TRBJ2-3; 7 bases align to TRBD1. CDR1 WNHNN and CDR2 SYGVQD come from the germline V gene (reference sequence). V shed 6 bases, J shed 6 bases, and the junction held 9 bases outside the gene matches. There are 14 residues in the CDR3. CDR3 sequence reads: CASRRGPSIDTQYF. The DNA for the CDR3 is TGCGCCAGCAGGAGGGGGCCATCGATCGATACGCAGTATTTT.

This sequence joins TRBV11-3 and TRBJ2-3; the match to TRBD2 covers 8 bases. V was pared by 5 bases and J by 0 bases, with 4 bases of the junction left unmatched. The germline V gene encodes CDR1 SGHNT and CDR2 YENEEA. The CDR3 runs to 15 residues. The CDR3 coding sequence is TGTGCCAGCAGCGTAACTAGCGGTAGCACAGATACGCAGTATTTT. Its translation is CASSVTSGSTDTQYF.

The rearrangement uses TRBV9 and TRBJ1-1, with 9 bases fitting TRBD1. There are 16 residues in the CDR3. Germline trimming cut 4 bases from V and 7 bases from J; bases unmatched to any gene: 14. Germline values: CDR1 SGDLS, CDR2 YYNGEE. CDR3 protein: CASSPQDRGILGEAFF. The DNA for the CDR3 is TGTGCCAGCAGCCCTCAGGACAGGGGCATATTGGGTGAAGCTTTCTTT. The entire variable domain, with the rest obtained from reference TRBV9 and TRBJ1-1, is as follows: DSGVTQTPKHLITATGQRVTLRCSPRSGDLSVYWYQQSLDQGLQFLIQYYNGEERAKGNILERFSAQQFPDLHSELNLSSLELGDSALYFCASSPQDRGILGEAFFGQGTRLTVV.

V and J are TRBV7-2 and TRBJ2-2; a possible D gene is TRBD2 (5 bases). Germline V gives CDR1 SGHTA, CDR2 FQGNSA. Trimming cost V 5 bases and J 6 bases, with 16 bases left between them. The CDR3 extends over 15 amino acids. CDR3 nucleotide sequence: TGTGCCAGCAGCGAAGGCTTTTACGGGGCCGGGGAGCTGTTTTTT. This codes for CASSEGFYGAGELFF.

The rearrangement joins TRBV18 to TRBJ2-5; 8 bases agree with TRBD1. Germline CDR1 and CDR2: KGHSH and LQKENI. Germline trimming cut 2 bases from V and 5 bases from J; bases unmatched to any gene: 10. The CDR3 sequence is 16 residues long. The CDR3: CASSPSLSDRAETQYF. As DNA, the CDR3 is TGTGCCAGCTCACCAAGTCTGTCGGACAGGGCCGAGACCCAGTACTTC.

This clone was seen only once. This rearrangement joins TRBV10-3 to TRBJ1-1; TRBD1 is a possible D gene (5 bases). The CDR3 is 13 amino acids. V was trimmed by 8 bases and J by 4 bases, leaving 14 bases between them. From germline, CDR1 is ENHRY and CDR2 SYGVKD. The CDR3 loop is CAIAQGAATEAFF. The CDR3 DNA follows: TGTGCCATCGCCCAGGGCGCGGCCACTGAAGCTTTCTTT.

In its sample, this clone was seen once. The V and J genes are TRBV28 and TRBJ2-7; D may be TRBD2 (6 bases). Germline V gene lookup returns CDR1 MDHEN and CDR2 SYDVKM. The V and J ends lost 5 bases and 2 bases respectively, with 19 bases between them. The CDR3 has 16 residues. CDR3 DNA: TGTGCCAGCAGTCAACTAGCCCCGGGAACCACCTACGAGCAGTACTTC. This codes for CASSQLAPGTTYEQYF.

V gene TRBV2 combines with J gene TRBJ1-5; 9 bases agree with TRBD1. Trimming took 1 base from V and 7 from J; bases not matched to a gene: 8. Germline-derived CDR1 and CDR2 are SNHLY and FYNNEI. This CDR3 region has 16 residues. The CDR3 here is CASSEELQGAQQPQHF. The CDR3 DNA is TGTGCCAGCAGTGAAGAGCTACAGGGGGCTCAACAGCCCCAGCATTTT.

CDR3 loop: CASRYTGGGGETQYF. For the CDR3, the DNA is TGTGCCAGCAGGTACACAGGGGGCGGAGGGGAGACCCAGTACTTC. The chain couples TRBV27 to TRBJ2-5; TRBD1 aligns across 9 bases. The V segment lost 6 bases and the J segment 5 bases; nucleotides outside the gene matches: 10. Germline lookup yields CDR1 MNHEY and CDR2 SMNVEV (reference sequence). The CDR3 is made up of 15 amino acids.

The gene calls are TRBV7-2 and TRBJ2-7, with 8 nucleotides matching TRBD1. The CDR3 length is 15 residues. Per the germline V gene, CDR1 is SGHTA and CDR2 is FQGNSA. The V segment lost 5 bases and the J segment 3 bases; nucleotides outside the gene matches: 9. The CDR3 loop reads CASSPVGTGGYEQYF. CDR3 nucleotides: TGTGCCAGCAGCCCGGTCGGGACAGGAGGCTACGAGCAGTACTTC.

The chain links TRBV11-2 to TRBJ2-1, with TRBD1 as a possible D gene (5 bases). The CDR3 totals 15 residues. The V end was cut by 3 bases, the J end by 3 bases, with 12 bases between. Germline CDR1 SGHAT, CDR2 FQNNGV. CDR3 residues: CASSLIAGFYNEQFF. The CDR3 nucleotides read TGTGCCAGCAGCTTGATCGCAGGGTTCTACAATGAGCAGTTCTTC.

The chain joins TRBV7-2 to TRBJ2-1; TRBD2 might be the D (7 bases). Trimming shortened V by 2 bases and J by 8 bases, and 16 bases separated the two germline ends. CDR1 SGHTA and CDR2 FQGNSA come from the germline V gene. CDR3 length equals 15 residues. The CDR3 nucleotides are TGTGCCAGCAGCTTACAGGCGGGGGCTCGGTATGAGCAGTTCTTC. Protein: CASSLQAGARYEQFF. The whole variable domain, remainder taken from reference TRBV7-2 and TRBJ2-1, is GAGVSQSPSNKVTEKGKDVELRCDPISGHTALYWYRQSLGQGLEFLIYFQGNSAPDKSGLPSDRFSAERTGGSVSTLTIQRTQQEDSAVYLCASSLQAGARYEQFFGPGTRLTVL.

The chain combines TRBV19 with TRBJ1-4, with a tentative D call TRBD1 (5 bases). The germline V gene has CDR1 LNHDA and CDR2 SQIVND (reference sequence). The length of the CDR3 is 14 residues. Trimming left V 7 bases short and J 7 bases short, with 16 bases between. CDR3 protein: CASTPGGGGEKLFF. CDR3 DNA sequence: TGTGCCAGTACCCCTGGCGGGGGGGGTGAAAAACTGTTTTTT.

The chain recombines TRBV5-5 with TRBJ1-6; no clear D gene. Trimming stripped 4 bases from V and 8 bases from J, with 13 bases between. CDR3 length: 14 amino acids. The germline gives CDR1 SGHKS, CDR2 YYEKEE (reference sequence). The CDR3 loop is CASSERGRDSPLHF. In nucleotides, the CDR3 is TGTGCCAGCAGCGAACGGGGTCGGGATTCACCCCTCCACTTT.

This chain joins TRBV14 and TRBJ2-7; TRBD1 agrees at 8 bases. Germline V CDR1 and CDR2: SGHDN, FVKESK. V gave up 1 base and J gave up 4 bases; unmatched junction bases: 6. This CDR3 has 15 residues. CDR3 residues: CASSQGSGGGYEQYF. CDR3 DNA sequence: TGTGCCAGCAGCCAAGGGTCAGGGGGCGGTTACGAGCAGTACTTC.

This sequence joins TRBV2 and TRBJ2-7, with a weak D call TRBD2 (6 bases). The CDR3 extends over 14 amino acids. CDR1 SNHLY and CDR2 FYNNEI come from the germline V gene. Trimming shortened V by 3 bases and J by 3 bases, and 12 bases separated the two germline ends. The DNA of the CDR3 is TGTGCCAGCAGTGATATAGGGGAGGACTACGAGCAGTACTTC. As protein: CASSDIGEDYEQYF.

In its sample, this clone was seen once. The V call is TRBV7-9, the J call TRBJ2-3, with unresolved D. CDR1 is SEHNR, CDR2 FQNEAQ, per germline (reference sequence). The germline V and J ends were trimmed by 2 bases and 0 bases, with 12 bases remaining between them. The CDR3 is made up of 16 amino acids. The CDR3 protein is CASSLSRLASTDTQYF. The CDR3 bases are TGTGCCAGCAGCTTATCCAGACTTGCTAGCACAGATACGCAGTATTTT.

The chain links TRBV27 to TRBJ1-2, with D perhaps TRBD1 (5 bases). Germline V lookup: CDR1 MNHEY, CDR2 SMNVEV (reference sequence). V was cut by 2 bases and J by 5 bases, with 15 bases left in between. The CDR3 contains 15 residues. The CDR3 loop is CASSLKPDKIYGYTF. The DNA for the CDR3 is TGTGCCAGCAGTTTAAAACCGGACAAAATATATGGCTACACCTTC.

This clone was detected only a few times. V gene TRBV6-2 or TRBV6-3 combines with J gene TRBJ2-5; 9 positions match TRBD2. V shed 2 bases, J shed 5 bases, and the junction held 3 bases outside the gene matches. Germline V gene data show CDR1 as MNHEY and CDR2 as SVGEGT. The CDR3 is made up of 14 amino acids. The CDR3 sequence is CASSYRLAEETQYF. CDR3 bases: TGTGCCAGCAGTTACAGACTAGCGGAGGAGACCCAGTACTTC.

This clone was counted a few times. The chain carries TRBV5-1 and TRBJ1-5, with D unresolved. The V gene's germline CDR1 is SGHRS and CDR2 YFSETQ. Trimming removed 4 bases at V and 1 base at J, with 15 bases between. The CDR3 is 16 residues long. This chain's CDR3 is CASSPGSTGSNQPQHF. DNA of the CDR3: TGCGCCAGCAGCCCTGGGTCCACCGGGAGCAATCAGCCCCAGCATTTT.

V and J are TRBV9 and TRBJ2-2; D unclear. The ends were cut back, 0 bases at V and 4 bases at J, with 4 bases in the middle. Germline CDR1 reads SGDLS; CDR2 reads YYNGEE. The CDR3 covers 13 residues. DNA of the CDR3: TGTGCCAGCAGCGTAGGGCCCACCGGGGAGCTGTTTTTT. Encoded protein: CASSVGPTGELFF. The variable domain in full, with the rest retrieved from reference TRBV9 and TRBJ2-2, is DSGVTQTPKHLITATGQRVTLRCSPRSGDLSVYWYQQSLDQGLQFLIQYYNGEERAKGNILERFSAQQFPDLHSELNLSSLELGDSALYFCASSVGPTGELFFGEGSRLTVL.

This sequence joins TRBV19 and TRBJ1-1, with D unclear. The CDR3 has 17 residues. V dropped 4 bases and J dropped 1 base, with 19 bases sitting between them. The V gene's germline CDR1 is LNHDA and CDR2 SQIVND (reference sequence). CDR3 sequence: CASSTLTKERGNTEAFF. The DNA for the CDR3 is TGTGCCAGTAGTACCCTGACTAAGGAGCGGGGGAACACTGAAGCTTTCTTT. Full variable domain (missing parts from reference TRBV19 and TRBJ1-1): DGGITQSPKYLFRKEGQNVTLSCEQNLNHDAMYWYRQDPGQGLRLIYYSQIVNDFQKGDIAEGYSVSREKKESFPLTVTSAQKNPTAFYLCASSTLTKERGNTEAFFGQGTRLTVV.

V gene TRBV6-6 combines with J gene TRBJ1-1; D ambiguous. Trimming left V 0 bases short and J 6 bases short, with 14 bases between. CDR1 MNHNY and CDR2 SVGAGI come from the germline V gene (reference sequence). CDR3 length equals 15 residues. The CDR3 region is CASSYSNTAGPEAFF. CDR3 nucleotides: TGTGCCAGCAGTTACTCGAACACGGCGGGTCCTGAAGCTTTCTTT.

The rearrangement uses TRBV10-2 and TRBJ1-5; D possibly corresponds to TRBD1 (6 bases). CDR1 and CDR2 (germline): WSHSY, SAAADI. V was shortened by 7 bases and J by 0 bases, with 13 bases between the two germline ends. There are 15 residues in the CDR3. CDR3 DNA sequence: TGCGCCAGCAAAAGGGGGACGGCTAGCAATCAGCCCCAGCATTTT. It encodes CASKRGTASNQPQHF.

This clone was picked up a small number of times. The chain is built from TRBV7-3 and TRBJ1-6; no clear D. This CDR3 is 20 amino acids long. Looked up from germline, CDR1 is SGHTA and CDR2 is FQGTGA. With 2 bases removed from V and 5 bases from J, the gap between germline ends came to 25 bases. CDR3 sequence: CASSLVGPGTGRVDNSPLHF. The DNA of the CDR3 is TGTGCCAGCAGCTTAGTCGGGCCGGGAACCGGCCGGGTCGATAATTCACCCCTCCACTTT.

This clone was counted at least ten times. The CDR3 spells CASSLVQGAAGELFF. CDR3 DNA sequence: TGCGCCAGCAGCTTGGTACAGGGGGCAGCCGGGGAGCTGTTTTTT. V usage is TRBV5-1 and J usage is TRBJ2-2, with 9 bases lining up with TRBD1. In germline, CDR1 is SGHRS, CDR2 YFSETQ. The V and J ends lost 0 bases and 6 bases, in that order; junction bases with no gene match: 3. This CDR3 contains 15 residues.

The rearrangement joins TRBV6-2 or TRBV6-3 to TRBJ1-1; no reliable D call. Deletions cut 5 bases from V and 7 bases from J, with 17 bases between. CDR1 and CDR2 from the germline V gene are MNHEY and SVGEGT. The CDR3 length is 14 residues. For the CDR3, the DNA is TGTGCCAGCAGTCTAGGTGTTGGTACCTATGAAGCTTTCTTT. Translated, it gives CASSLGVGTYEAFF.